Listed below are T cell receptor beta chains from one sample, sequenced in a study of blood T cell repertoires in COVID-19. TCRdb's copy holds only in-frame clones and misses some; the assay was immunoSEQ multiplex PCR. The table has about 140,000 clones, around 80% seen once. The sequencing sample was made of peripheral blood. The receptors derive from a man in his sixties with acute or convalescent COVID-19. Both conserved end residues are part of each CDR3. The order of the fields is CDR3 protein, CDR3 DNA, clone size, V gene, J gene, D gene. The D gene is left open where the match is weak. Only some rows state a clone size, as once, few, many or a class for expanded clones.

cdr3_aa: CASSLEAGNFAEAFF
cdr3_nt: TGTGCCAGCAGCTTAGAGGCAGGTAATTTCGCTGAAGCTTTCTTT
clone_size: NA
v_call: TRBV7-2
j_call: TRBJ1-1
d_call: NA

cdr3_aa: CASSESSGDKYNEQFF
cdr3_nt: TGCGCCAGCAGTGAGTCGTCCGGGGACAAATACAATGAGCAGTTCTTC
clone_size: NA
v_call: TRBV10-1
j_call: TRBJ2-1
d_call: NA

cdr3_aa: CASSYSGGNYGYTF
cdr3_nt: TGTGCCAGCAGTTACTCGGGCGGGAACTATGGCTACACCTTC
clone_size: NA
v_call: TRBV6-5
j_call: TRBJ1-2
d_call: NA

cdr3_aa: CASSLVPSEGISPLHF
cdr3_nt: TGTGCCAGCAGCTTGGTGCCGAGTGAGGGAATTTCACCCCTCCACTTT
clone_size: NA
v_call: TRBV5-5
j_call: TRBJ1-6
d_call: NA

cdr3_aa: CSMGGIYGYTF
cdr3_nt: TGCTCCATGGGGGGAATCTATGGCTACACCTTC
clone_size: NA
v_call: TRBV20-1
j_call: TRBJ1-2
d_call: NA

cdr3_aa: CASSLLQGPQHF
cdr3_nt: TGTGCCAGCAGCTTATTACAGGGGCCCCAGCATTTT
clone_size: once
v_call: TRBV5-5
j_call: TRBJ1-5
d_call: NA

cdr3_aa: CASSRAGAEGETQYF
cdr3_nt: TGTGCCAGCAGCCGAGCGGGGGCTGAGGGGGAGACCCAGTACTTC
clone_size: NA
v_call: TRBV7-8
j_call: TRBJ2-5
d_call: TRBD2

cdr3_aa: CASSPDRGSTGELFF
cdr3_nt: TGCGCCAGCAGCCCTGACAGGGGGTCCACCGGGGAGCTGTTTTTT
clone_size: NA
v_call: TRBV5-1
j_call: TRBJ2-2
d_call: TRBD1

cdr3_aa: CASSYYPGGELFF
cdr3_nt: TGTGCCAGCAGTTACTATCCGGGCGGGGAGCTGTTTTTT
clone_size: NA
v_call: TRBV6-5
j_call: TRBJ2-2
d_call: NA

cdr3_aa: CASSSGGGAAYEQYF
cdr3_nt: TGTGCCAGCAGCTCTGGAGGGGGCGCGGCCTACGAGCAGTACTTC
clone_size: NA
v_call: TRBV4-2
j_call: TRBJ2-7
d_call: NA

cdr3_aa: CAAGSGTGGLEQYF
cdr3_nt: TGTGCCGCCGGATCCGGGACAGGGGGCCTCGAGCAGTACTTC
clone_size: NA
v_call: TRBV28
j_call: TRBJ2-7
d_call: TRBD1

cdr3_aa: CASSLVTGQGREAFF
cdr3_nt: TGTGCCAGCAGCTTAGTAACAGGACAGGGCCGTGAAGCTTTCTTT
clone_size: NA
v_call: TRBV7-2
j_call: TRBJ1-1
d_call: TRBD1

cdr3_aa: CATSDSKQGAGDEQFF
cdr3_nt: TGTGCCACCAGTGATTCCAAGCAGGGGGCAGGAGATGAGCAGTTCTTC
clone_size: NA
v_call: TRBV24-1
j_call: TRBJ2-1
d_call: TRBD1

cdr3_aa: CSVEDRDRGVDTQYF
cdr3_nt: TGCAGCGTTGAGGACCGGGACAGGGGGGTAGATACGCAGTATTTT
clone_size: NA
v_call: TRBV29-1
j_call: TRBJ2-3
d_call: TRBD1

cdr3_aa: CASSYFRVSEAFF
cdr3_nt: TGTGCCAGCAGTTACTTCCGGGTTAGTGAAGCTTTCTTT
clone_size: NA
v_call: TRBV6-2/TRBV6-3
j_call: TRBJ1-1
d_call: NA

cdr3_aa: CASSQLVSGTEAFF
cdr3_nt: TGTGCCAGCAGCCAATTGGTCTCGGGCACTGAAGCTTTCTTT
clone_size: once
v_call: TRBV14
j_call: TRBJ1-1
d_call: NA

cdr3_aa: CASSQFTGEGYTQYF
cdr3_nt: TGCGCCAGCAGCCAGTTCACGGGGGAGGGTTATACGCAGTATTTT
clone_size: NA
v_call: TRBV4-3
j_call: TRBJ2-3
d_call: TRBD2

cdr3_aa: CASSQTGGNSPLHF
cdr3_nt: TGTGCCAGCAGCCAAACAGGGGGAAATTCACCCCTCCACTTT
clone_size: NA
v_call: TRBV6-5
j_call: TRBJ1-6
d_call: TRBD1

cdr3_aa: CASSPDSDYGYTF
cdr3_nt: TGTGCCAGCAGTCCTGACAGCGACTATGGCTACACCTTC
clone_size: NA
v_call: TRBV6-5
j_call: TRBJ1-2
d_call: NA

cdr3_aa: CASSLGAGGRGYGYTF
cdr3_nt: TGTGCCAGCAGCTTGGGGGCAGGGGGACGCGGCTATGGCTACACCTTC
clone_size: NA
v_call: TRBV5-4
j_call: TRBJ1-2
d_call: TRBD1

cdr3_aa: CASSPWGTDMNTEAFF
cdr3_nt: TGTGCCAGCAGCCCATGGGGGACAGACATGAACACTGAAGCTTTCTTT
clone_size: NA
v_call: TRBV3-1/TRBV3-2
j_call: TRBJ1-1
d_call: TRBD1

cdr3_aa: CASSHSGGYEQYF
cdr3_nt: TGCGCCAGCAGCCATTCAGGGGGCTACGAGCAGTACTTC
clone_size: NA
v_call: TRBV4-1
j_call: TRBJ2-7
d_call: TRBD1